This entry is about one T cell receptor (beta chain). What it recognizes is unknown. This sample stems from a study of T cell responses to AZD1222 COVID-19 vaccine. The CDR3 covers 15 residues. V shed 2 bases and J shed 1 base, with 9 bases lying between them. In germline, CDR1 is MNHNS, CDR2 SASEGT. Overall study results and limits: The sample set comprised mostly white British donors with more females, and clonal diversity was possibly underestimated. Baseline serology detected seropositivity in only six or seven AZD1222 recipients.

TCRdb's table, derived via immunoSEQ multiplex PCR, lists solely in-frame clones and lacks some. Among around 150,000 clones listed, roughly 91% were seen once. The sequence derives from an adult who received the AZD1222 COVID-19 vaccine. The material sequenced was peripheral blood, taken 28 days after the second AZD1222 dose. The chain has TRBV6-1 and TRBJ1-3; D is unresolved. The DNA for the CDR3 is TGTGCCAGCAGTGAACCGTCAGGTTCTGGAAACACCATATATTTT. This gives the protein CASSEPSGSGNTIYF.